These 28 T cell receptor beta chains originate from one sample sequenced in a study of shared clonotypes between healthy human individuals. Sequencing was performed with immunoSEQ multiplex PCR; in TCRdb, only in-frame clones are kept and a portion is missing. The sample includes around 1.4 million clones, 97% to 99% seen only once; the top ten take 0.36%. The sequencing input was naive CD4+ T cells sorted from blood. Subset: CD45RA+ positively selected. The receptor set was obtained from a man aged 30-40 years in good health.

CDR3 sequence reads: CASSLAHTYEQYF. The DNA for the CDR3 is TGTGCCAGCAGCTTGGCACACACCTACGAGCAGTACTTC. The chain employs TRBV5-6 and TRBJ2-7, with D unresolved. Germline V gene lookup returns CDR1 SGHDT and CDR2 YYEEEE. Trimming pared 0 bases from V and 2 bases from J, leaving 6 bases between. The length of the CDR3 is 13 residues. Together with reference TRBV5-6 and TRBJ2-7, the CDR3 gives the full variable domain: DAGVTQSPTHLIKTRGQQVTLRCSPKSGHDTVSWYQQALGQGPQFIFQYYEEEERQRGNFPDRFSGHQFPNYSSELNVNALLLGDSALYLCASSLAHTYEQYFGPGTRLTVT.

The chain is built from TRBV28 and TRBJ1-4; D is possibly TRBD1 (6 bases). From germline, CDR1 is MDHEN and CDR2 SYDVKM. This CDR3 is built from 13 residues. Trimming cost V 5 bases and J 13 bases, with 17 bases left between them. The CDR3 nucleotides are TGTGCCAGCAGTAATCGTGGGGGCGCAACACTGTTTTTT. This codes for CASSNRGGATLFF.

This clone was counted once. V usage is TRBV6-5 and J usage is TRBJ2-7; 7 positions agree with TRBD2. V was pared by 8 bases and J by 1 base, with 5 bases of the junction left unmatched. The germline gives CDR1 MNHEY, CDR2 SVGAGI. The CDR3 is 13 amino acids. In DNA, the CDR3 is TGTGCCAGCCGCGGGGGTCCTTCCTACGAGCAGTACTTC. It specifies CASRGGPSYEQYF.

This clone was detected once. V is TRBV6-1 and J is TRBJ1-1; TRBD1 might be the D (5 bases). Per germline, CDR1 MNHNS and CDR2 SASEGT. This CDR3 is 13 amino acids long. V lost 7 bases, J lost 3 bases, and 12 bases lay in between. The CDR3 region has the DNA TGTGCCAGCAATCGTGACAGCGACACTGAAGCTTTCTTT. This gives the protein CASNRDSDTEAFF.

V usage is TRBV13 and J usage is TRBJ1-1, with D maybe TRBD1 (5 bases). The germline gives CDR1 PRHDT, CDR2 FYEKMQ (reference sequence). V lost 5 bases, J lost 6 bases, and 16 bases lay in between. CDR3 length equals 14 residues. The CDR3 loop reads CASSPRFQGAEAFF. The DNA for the CDR3 is TGTGCCAGCAGCCCCAGGTTTCAGGGTGCTGAAGCTTTCTTT. The whole variable domain, filled in from reference TRBV13 and TRBJ1-1, reads AAGVIQSPRHLIKEKRETATLKCYPIPRHDTVYWYQQGPGQDPQFLISFYEKMQSDKGSIPDRFSAQQFSDYHSELNMSSLELGDSALYFCASSPRFQGAEAFFGQGTRLTVV.

This chain connects TRBV7-9 to TRBJ2-7; D is possibly TRBD2 (5 bases). Trimming removed 5 bases from V and 6 bases from J, with 23 bases in between. Germline V gene data show CDR1 as SEHNR and CDR2 as FQNEAQ (reference sequence). The CDR3 sequence is 16 residues long. The CDR3 spells CASSTFVVNLAGEQYF. The CDR3 nucleotides are TGTGCCAGCAGCACCTTTGTGGTCAATCTCGCGGGCGAGCAGTACTTC. The entire variable domain, with the rest obtained from reference TRBV7-9 and TRBJ2-7, is as follows: DTGVSQNPRHKITKRGQNVTFRCDPISEHNRLYWYRQTLGQGPEFLTYFQNEAQLEKSRLLSDRFSAERPKGSFSTLEIQRTEQGDSAMYLCASSTFVVNLAGEQYFGPGTRLTVT.

The gene calls are TRBV5-1 and TRBJ2-3; D may be TRBD1 (6 bases). This CDR3 contains 15 residues. Germline V gives CDR1 SGHRS, CDR2 YFSETQ. Trimming took off 4 bases at V and 5 bases at J, with 17 bases between the two ends. DNA of the CDR3: TGCGCCAGCAGCCCCCGGGACACAAGTGGAGATACGCAGTATTTT. Protein product: CASSPRDTSGDTQYF.

On this clone itself: Other DNA sequences in this specimen translate into the identical CDR3. This chain links TRBV14 with TRBJ1-2; D is undetermined. CDR1 SGHDN and CDR2 FVKESK come from the germline V gene. CDR3 length: 13 amino acids. V lost 1 base and J 2 bases, leaving 5 bases between the germline ends. CDR3 nucleotide sequence: TGTGCCAGCAGCCAAGGGGGAAACTATGGCTACACCTTC. It specifies CASSQGGNYGYTF.

The chain carries TRBV9 and TRBJ2-2; TRBD2 might be the D (6 bases). The germline V gene has CDR1 SGDLS and CDR2 YYNGEE. This CDR3 comprises 16 residues. Trimming pared 0 bases from V and 1 base from J, leaving 10 bases between. In DNA, the CDR3 is TGTGCCAGCAGCGTAGGCCTAGCGATGAACACCGGGGAGCTGTTTTTT. It specifies CASSVGLAMNTGELFF.

This clone was seen once. V gene TRBV29-1 combines with J gene TRBJ2-1, with no clear D. CDR3 length: 11 amino acids. The V end lost 4 bases, the J end lost 14 bases, and 15 bases lay between the germline ends. Germline V lookup: CDR1 SQVTM, CDR2 ANQGSEA. The CDR3 region has the DNA TGCAGCGTTGCTTTGACTCTGAGGAAGTTCTTC. As protein: CSVALTLRKFF.

In regard to this clone: Different DNA sequences within this sample yield the same CDR3. The chain links TRBV29-1 to TRBJ2-7; D remains unclear. The V gene lost 5 bases and the J gene lost 3 bases, with 8 bases spanning the gap. Per germline, CDR1 SQVTM and CDR2 ANQGSEA. This CDR3 contains 11 residues. The CDR3 nucleotides read TGCAGCGTTCGTTTGGGCTACGAGCAGTACTTC. The encoded protein is CSVRLGYEQYF.

The chain has TRBV5-1 and TRBJ2-1; 8 positions match TRBD2. Trimming cost V 0 bases and J 6 bases; bases outside gene matches: 8. Germline V gene lookup returns CDR1 SGHRS and CDR2 YFSETQ. The CDR3 sequence is 16 residues long. The DNA for the CDR3 is TGCGCCAGCAGCTTGGCCATCGTCGGGAGGGGCAATGAGCAGTTCTTC. Residues: CASSLAIVGRGNEQFF. Filled out from reference TRBV5-1 and TRBJ2-1, the complete variable domain reads KAGVTQTPRYLIKTRGQQVTLSCSPISGHRSVSWYQQTPGQGLQFLFEYFSETQRNKGNFPGRFSGRQFSNSRSEMNVSTLELGDSALYLCASSLAIVGRGNEQFFGPGTRLTVL.

The gene calls are TRBV5-5 and TRBJ2-2; no firm D call. The V end was cut by 0 bases, the J end by 5 bases, with 5 bases between. Germline values: CDR1 SGHKS, CDR2 YYEKEE (reference sequence). The CDR3 runs to 13 residues. DNA of the CDR3: TGTGCCAGCAGCTTGGAGACAACCGGGGAGCTGTTTTTT. Its protein product is CASSLETTGELFF.

J is TRBJ1-1 and V is TRBV19; 7 nucleotides align to TRBD1. The ends lost 4 bases at V and 1 base at J; junction bases unmatched: 3. CDR1 is LNHDA, CDR2 SQIVND, per germline (reference sequence). CDR3 length equals 14 residues. The CDR3 bases are TGTGCCAGTAGTACGGGACAGAGGAACACTGAAGCTTTCTTT. It encodes CASSTGQRNTEAFF. The full variable domain, rest sourced from reference TRBV19 and TRBJ1-1, is DGGITQSPKYLFRKEGQNVTLSCEQNLNHDAMYWYRQDPGQGLRLIYYSQIVNDFQKGDIAEGYSVSREKKESFPLTVTSAQKNPTAFYLCASSTGQRNTEAFFGQGTRLTVV.

This chain uses TRBV5-4 with TRBJ2-7; D is undetermined. The length of the CDR3 is 12 residues. The germline CDR1 and CDR2 sequences are SGHNT and YYREEE (reference sequence). Trimming removed 0 bases at V and 3 bases at J, with 4 bases between. CDR3 sequence: CASSLADYEQYF. The DNA of the CDR3 is TGTGCCAGCAGCTTGGCCGACTACGAGCAGTACTTC.

The chain joins TRBV28 to TRBJ1-2; 7 nucleotides line up with TRBD1. Germline V gene lookup returns CDR1 MDHEN and CDR2 SYDVKM. The ends lost 6 bases at V and 7 bases at J; junction bases unmatched: 17. The CDR3 sequence is 16 residues long. In DNA, the CDR3 is TGTGCCAGCAGCCAGAGGGGGCCGGAGAAAGGGCGTGGCTACACCTTC. It encodes CASSQRGPEKGRGYTF.

The rearrangement joins TRBV2 to TRBJ1-2; TRBD1 is a possible D gene (6 bases). CDR1 SNHLY and CDR2 FYNNEI come from the germline V gene. This CDR3 contains 14 residues. The germline V and J ends were trimmed by 2 bases and 5 bases, with 12 bases remaining between them. This chain's CDR3 is CASSERTETYGYTF. The CDR3 DNA sequence: TGTGCCAGCAGTGAACGGACAGAGACTTATGGCTACACCTTC.

As regards this clone: This specimen includes other DNA sequences encoding the same CDR3. V is TRBV19 and J is TRBJ2-7; 8 bases fit TRBD1. The germline V gene encodes CDR1 LNHDA and CDR2 SQIVND (reference sequence). The CDR3 sequence is 12 residues long. With 5 bases clipped from V and 5 bases from J, the junction kept 2 bases outside the gene matches. The CDR3 DNA is TGTGCCAGTAGTCGGACAGGGCACGAGCAGTACTTC. It specifies CASSRTGHEQYF.

CDR3 DNA sequence: TGTGCCAGCAGCCAAGATATCCTTGTGGCGATGAACTATGGCTACACCTTC. Amino acid sequence: CASSQDILVAMNYGYTF. The chain employs TRBV4-2 and TRBJ1-2; D gene ambiguous. The V gene's germline CDR1 is LGHNA and CDR2 YNFKEQ. The CDR3 runs 17 residues. V was trimmed by 0 bases and J by 2 bases, leaving 16 bases between them.

The V call is TRBV5-1, the J call TRBJ2-7; D is undetermined. CDR3 length equals 14 residues. Deletions cut 7 bases from V and 0 bases from J, with 14 bases between. Germline values: CDR1 SGHRS, CDR2 YFSETQ. The DNA for the CDR3 is TGCGCCAGCCGCGGCGCCCAAATCTCCTACGAGCAGTACTTC. Translated, it gives CASRGAQISYEQYF.

The J gene is TRBJ2-7, the V gene TRBV28; 7 bases match TRBD2. V lost 3 bases, J lost 0 bases, and 5 bases stayed unmatched. This CDR3 region has 15 residues. Germline CDR1 reads MDHEN; CDR2 reads SYDVKM. CDR3 region: CASSFPSGASYEQYF. DNA for the CDR3: TGTGCCAGCAGTTTCCCGAGCGGGGCCTCCTACGAGCAGTACTTC.

The rearrangement joins TRBV6-1 to TRBJ2-7; no definite D call. Germline V CDR1 and CDR2: MNHNS, SASEGT. Between the trimmed V and J ends, which lost 2 bases and 4 bases, there was a span of 6 bases. The CDR3 contains 12 residues. The CDR3 sequence: CASSESVYEQYF. In DNA, the CDR3 is TGTGCCAGCAGTGAATCAGTTTACGAGCAGTACTTC.

The V call is TRBV15, the J call TRBJ2-7; TRBD1 agrees at 9 bases. J lost 4 bases, V lost 3 bases, and 4 bases had no gene match. In germline, CDR1 is LNHNV, CDR2 YYDKDF (reference sequence). This CDR3 comprises 14 residues. CDR3 sequence reads: CATSRGTGLYEQYF. As DNA, the CDR3 is TGTGCCACCAGCAGGGGGACAGGGTTATACGAGCAGTACTTC.

The chain uses TRBV5-1 and TRBJ2-5, with D tentatively TRBD1 or TRBD2 (5 bases each). Germline CDR1 reads SGHRS; CDR2 reads YFSETQ. This CDR3 is built from 14 residues. The V end lost 5 bases, the J end lost 5 bases, and 16 bases lay between the germline ends. As DNA, the CDR3 is TGCGCCAGCAGTTCCGGGGCCACCGGGGAGACCCAGTACTTC. Translating it yields CASSSGATGETQYF.

This clone was observed a single time. This rearrangement joins TRBV27 to TRBJ2-7; TRBD2 aligns across 11 bases. The length of the CDR3 is 15 residues. V shed 5 bases, J shed 7 bases, and the junction held 10 bases outside the gene matches. The germline gives CDR1 MNHEY, CDR2 SMNVEV (reference sequence). CDR3 sequence reads: CASSPSGRLLAEQYF. In DNA, the CDR3 is TGTGCCAGCAGTCCTAGCGGGAGGTTACTTGCGGAGCAGTACTTC.

The chain uses TRBV29-1 and TRBJ2-5, with D maybe TRBD2 (5 bases). The V and J ends lost 7 bases and 1 base respectively, with 13 bases between them. CDR1 SQVTM and CDR2 ANQGSEA come from the germline V gene. The CDR3 covers 13 residues. In DNA form, the CDR3 reads TGCAGCGCCACAAAGGAGGTCCAAGAGACCCAGTACTTC. It is translated as CSATKEVQETQYF.

J is TRBJ2-1 and V is TRBV7-3; D perhaps matches TRBD2 (5 bases). This CDR3 comprises 13 residues. The V gene's germline CDR1 is SGHTA and CDR2 FQGTGA. The V gene lost 4 bases and the J gene lost 5 bases, with 9 bases spanning the gap. CDR3 sequence: CASSSSTNNEQFF. Written as DNA, the CDR3 is TGTGCCAGCAGCTCCTCGACTAACAATGAGCAGTTCTTC.

The CDR3 loop reads CASSEPRRGDEQYF. CDR3 bases: TGTGCCAGCAGCGAACCCCGCCGTGGGGACGAGCAGTACTTC. The V call is TRBV6-5, the J call TRBJ2-7; D is undetermined. CDR3 size: 14 residues. V gave up 6 bases and J gave up 5 bases, with 17 bases separating them. Germline V gene lookup returns CDR1 MNHEY and CDR2 SVGAGI.